This T cell receptor beta chain came from a study of blood T cell repertoires in COVID-19. Turning to the study itself: Acute-phase and convalescent COVID-19 samples originated in the United States, Italy and Spain. Sources were T cells, B-cell-depleted T cells, or PBMCs; the material itself was cDNA or gDNA.

Under the authors' procedure: Estimated nucleated cell counts came from reference gene primer amplification. The data were produced by immunoSEQ multiplex PCR, yet TCRdb's version contains in-frame clones alone and is incomplete. V, J and clone size were drawn from that table, and D and trimming were deduced from the DNA. This sample has about 72,000 clones, with 70% to 90% found just once. Between the trimmed V and J ends, which lost 5 bases and 4 bases, there was a span of 8 bases. The CDR3 has 12 residues. Germline V CDR1 and CDR2: MGHDK, SYGVNS. Sequenced: peripheral blood. The genes are TRBV25-1 and TRBJ1-2; D may be TRBD1 (6 bases). The source of this sequence is a man between 70 and 80 years old with active or convalescent COVID-19. Written as DNA, the CDR3 is TGTGCCAGCAGTACAGGGATCTATGGCTACACCTTC. This sequence encodes CASSTGIYGYTF.